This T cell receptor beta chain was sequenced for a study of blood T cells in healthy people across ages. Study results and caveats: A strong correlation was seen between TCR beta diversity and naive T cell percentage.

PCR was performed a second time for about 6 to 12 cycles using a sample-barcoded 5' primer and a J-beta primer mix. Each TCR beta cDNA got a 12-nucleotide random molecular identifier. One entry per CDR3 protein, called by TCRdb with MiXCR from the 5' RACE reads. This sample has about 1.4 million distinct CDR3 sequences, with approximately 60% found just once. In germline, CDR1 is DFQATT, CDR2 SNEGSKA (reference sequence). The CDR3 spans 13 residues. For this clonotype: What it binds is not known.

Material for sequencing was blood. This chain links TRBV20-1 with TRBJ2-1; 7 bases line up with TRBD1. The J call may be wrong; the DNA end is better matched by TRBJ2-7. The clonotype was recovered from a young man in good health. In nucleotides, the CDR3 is TGCAGTGCCGGGACAGACACCTACAATGAGCAGTACTTC. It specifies CSAGTDTYNEQYF.